A single sample is the source of the 26 T cell receptor beta chains below, sequenced in a study of blood T cells in healthy people across ages. A sample-barcoded 5' primer and a J-beta primer mix were used in a second PCR of about 7 to 12 cycles. TCRdb itself ran the 5' RACE reads through MiXCR, one entry per CDR3 protein. This table has around 1.5 million distinct CDR3 sequences, roughly 40% appearing once. Sequences were obtained from blood. The receptor source for this set is a woman younger than 35 in good health.

The rearrangement joins TRBV20-1 to TRBJ2-7; 9 nucleotides line up with TRBD1. Losses at the gene ends were 1 base for V and 7 bases for J; bases not matched to a gene: 11. The CDR3 extends over 15 amino acids. CDR1 DFQATT and CDR2 SNEGSKA come from the germline V gene (reference sequence). The DNA for the CDR3 is TGCAGTGCTAGAGCCCGGGACAGGGCTTACAATGAGCAGTACTTC. Amino acid sequence: CSARARDRAYNEQYF.

The J gene is TRBJ2-7, the V gene TRBV15; no clear D. The CDR3 is 13 residues long. The V gene lost 0 bases and the J gene lost 3 bases, with 6 bases spanning the gap. CDR1 is LNHNV and CDR2 is YYDKDF in the germline V gene (reference sequence). This chain's CDR3 is CATSRDRFYEQYF. The CDR3 DNA sequence: TGTGCCACCAGCAGAGACAGGTTCTACGAGCAGTACTTC.

This clonotype was seen just once. The V and J genes are TRBV5-1 and TRBJ1-1; TRBD1 matches 7 bases. Per the germline V gene, CDR1 is SGHRS and CDR2 is YFSETQ. V lost 3 bases and J lost 1; bases outside the gene matches: 9. This CDR3 is built from 16 residues. CDR3 DNA: TGCGCCAGCAGCTCCCCTCCGACAGGGAGGAACACTGAAGCTTTCTTT. The encoded protein is CASSSPPTGRNTEAFF.

The chain has TRBV21-1 and TRBJ1-6; the table assigns TRBD1, which was not confirmed against the DNA. TRBV21-1 is designated a pseudogene. This CDR3 region has 15 residues. The CDR3 spells CASRGRGRLNSPLHF. CDR3 in DNA: TGTGCCAGCCGGGGCAGGGGGCGCCTTAATTCACCCCTCCACTTT.

The chain combines TRBV29-1 with TRBJ2-7; 11 positions match TRBD1. This CDR3 contains 15 residues. In germline, CDR1 is SQVTM, CDR2 ANQGSEA. Germline trimming cut 5 bases from V and 5 bases from J; bases unmatched to any gene: 11. In DNA form, the CDR3 reads TGCAGCGTTCTTCGCCGGGACAGGGGGAAGGACGAGCAGTACTTC. Translating it yields CSVLRRDRGKDEQYF.

This clonotype was recorded once. This sequence joins TRBV2 and TRBJ2-3, with D tentatively TRBD2 (5 bases). Germline values: CDR1 SNHLY, CDR2 FYNNEI. CDR3 length equals 13 residues. V shed 8 bases and J shed 0 bases, with 9 bases lying between them. CDR3: CASCRLSTDTQYF. DNA for the CDR3: TGTGCCAGCTGCAGACTAAGCACAGATACGCAGTATTTT.

Here the CDR3 DNA reads TGCGCCAGCAGCTGGACAGGGACCGATGGAGAGACCCAGTACTTC. It encodes CASSWTGTDGETQYF. V is TRBV5-1 and J is TRBJ2-5; 8 bases map to TRBD1. V trimming: 3 bases; J trimming: 4 bases; junction bases outside the gene matches: 8. This CDR3 spans 15 amino acids. In germline, CDR1 is SGHRS, CDR2 YFSETQ.

The chain carries TRBV4-2 and TRBJ2-7, with 11 nucleotides matching TRBD2. The ends lost 5 bases at V and 2 bases at J; junction bases unmatched: 5. There are 15 residues in the CDR3. Germline CDR1 and CDR2: LGHNA and YNFKEQ. The CDR3 DNA is TGTGCCAGCAGCAACCTAGCGGGGGGTGCCTACGAGCAGTACTTC. It yields the protein CASSNLAGGAYEQYF.

V and J are TRBV7-9 and TRBJ1-4, with D maybe TRBD1 (5 bases). Trimming took 5 bases from V and 3 from J, leaving 13 bases between them. Germline CDR1 and CDR2: SEHNR and FQNEAQ (reference sequence). The CDR3 spans 15 residues. CDR3: CASSLSGGANEKLFF. The CDR3 DNA is TGTGCCAGCAGCCTGTCGGGGGGTGCTAATGAAAAACTGTTTTTT.

V and J are TRBV18 and TRBJ1-1; a possible D gene is TRBD1 (6 bases). The germline V gene encodes CDR1 KGHSH and CDR2 LQKENI. V lost 1 base and J lost 1, with 10 bases in between. This CDR3 contains 15 residues. The CDR3 region has the DNA TGTGCCAGCTCACCACAGGGACACCCGAACACTGAAGCTTTCTTT. Protein sequence: CASSPQGHPNTEAFF. Full variable domain (outside the CDR3, taken from reference TRBV18 and TRBJ1-1): NAGVMQNPRHLVRRRGQEARLRCSPMKGHSHVYWYRQLPEEGLKFMVYLQKENIIDESGMPKERFSAEFPKEGPSILRIQQVVRGDSAAYFCASSPQGHPNTEAFFGQGTRLTVV.

The chain employs TRBV28 and TRBJ2-1; 11 bases fit TRBD1. The CDR3 runs 15 residues. Trimming at V came to 4 bases and at J to 7 bases, leaving 6 bases not matched to a gene. Germline-derived CDR1 and CDR2 are MDHEN and SYDVKM. The CDR3 region is CASSSGQGAKNEQFF. The CDR3 bases are TGTGCCAGCAGTTCCGGACAGGGGGCGAAAAATGAGCAGTTCTTC. Looking up the rest from reference TRBV28 and TRBJ2-1 gives the full variable domain: DVKVTQSSRYLVKRTGEKVFLECVQDMDHENMFWYRQDPGLGLRLIYFSYDVKMKEKGDIPEGYSVSREKKERFSLILESASTNQTSMYLCASSSGQGAKNEQFFGPGTRLTVL.

This chain uses TRBV28 with TRBJ2-7, with TRBD2 matching 8 bases. CDR1 and CDR2 from the germline V gene are MDHEN and SYDVKM. V lost 3 bases to trimming and J lost 7 bases; unmatched junction nucleotides: 11. The CDR3 consists of 15 residues. CDR3 in DNA: TGTGCCAGCAGTTTTGGCGGGGGGACGGGCAATGAGCAGTACTTC. Protein sequence: CASSFGGGTGNEQYF. The complete variable domain, with remaining parts taken from reference TRBV28 and TRBJ2-7, reads DVKVTQSSRYLVKRTGEKVFLECVQDMDHENMFWYRQDPGLGLRLIYFSYDVKMKEKGDIPEGYSVSREKKERFSLILESASTNQTSMYLCASSFGGGTGNEQYFGPGTRLTVT.

This CDR3 reads CASSASGTGGYEQYF. The CDR3 DNA sequence: TGTGCCAGCAGCGCATCCGGGACAGGGGGCTACGAGCAGTACTTC. The V gene is TRBV7-9, the J gene TRBJ2-5; 11 bases agree with TRBD1. The end of the DNA fits TRBJ2-7 better, so the J call may be wrong. Looked up from germline, CDR1 is SEHNR and CDR2 is FQNEAQ (reference sequence). This CDR3 comprises 15 residues.

This clonotype was seen a few times. The chain combines TRBV9 with TRBJ1-2; D is unresolved. Germline values: CDR1 SGDLS, CDR2 YYNGEE. The CDR3 has 11 amino acids. With 0 bases removed from V and 6 bases from J, the gap between germline ends came to 3 bases. The CDR3 sequence is CASSVENGYTF. The CDR3 nucleotides are TGTGCCAGCAGCGTAGAAAATGGCTACACCTTC.

This rearrangement joins TRBV7-9 to TRBJ2-1; 8 bases are shared with TRBD2. The germline CDR1 and CDR2 sequences are SEHNR and FQNEAQ (reference sequence). V was clipped by 5 bases and J by 3 bases; unmatched bases: 12. The CDR3 totals 17 residues. The DNA for the CDR3 is TGTGCCAGCAGCCTTCCGGGTAGCGGGGTAAGCTACAATGAGCAGTTCTTC. Its protein product is CASSLPGSGVSYNEQFF.

This chain joins TRBV11-2 and TRBJ2-2; 8 positions agree with TRBD1. Germline CDR1 reads SGHAT; CDR2 reads FQNNGV. CDR3 length equals 17 residues. The trim removed 0 bases at V and 1 base at J, leaving 4 bases unmatched. This chain's CDR3 is CASSLDRGRKNTGELFF. The CDR3 DNA reads as TGTGCCAGCAGCTTAGACAGGGGGCGAAAGAACACCGGGGAGCTGTTTTTT.

In its sample, this clonotype was seen many times. The V call is TRBV4-2, the J call TRBJ2-7, with 8 bases matching TRBD2. Germline V gene lookup returns CDR1 LGHNA and CDR2 YNFKEQ. This CDR3 is 16 amino acids long. Germline trimming cut 1 base from V and 2 bases from J; bases unmatched to any gene: 7. CDR3 sequence: CASSQVGTSGTYEQYF. CDR3 DNA sequence: TGTGCCAGCAGCCAAGTAGGCACTAGCGGCACCTACGAGCAGTACTTC.

This clonotype appeared a few times. The chain couples TRBV4-1 to TRBJ2-7, with TRBD1 identical over 9 bases. The germline CDR1 and CDR2 sequences are MGHRA and YSYEKL. Losses at the gene ends were 4 bases for V and 9 bases for J; bases not matched to a gene: 13. The CDR3 has 15 amino acids. CDR3 sequence reads: CASSPGQGRNPGQYF. The CDR3 coding sequence is TGCGCCAGCAGCCCAGGACAGGGGAGAAATCCTGGGCAGTACTTC.

This chain links TRBV7-2 with TRBJ1-2; unclear D gene. Trimming cost V 1 base and J 2 bases, with 11 bases left between them. Germline CDR1 and CDR2: SGHTA and FQGNSA. The CDR3 covers 15 residues. This chain's CDR3 is CASSLGPYSNYGYTF. Written as DNA, the CDR3 is TGTGCCAGCAGCTTAGGGCCATACTCAAACTATGGCTACACCTTC.

Turning to this clonotype: One end of the junction is discordant with germline, which a read error may explain. V is TRBV28 and J is TRBJ2-6; D perhaps matches TRBD1 (5 bases). This CDR3 is built from 15 residues. CDR1 MDHEN and CDR2 SYDVKM come from the germline V gene. The CDR3 bases are TGTGCCTGCAGGACAACAGGCACTGGGGCCAACGTCCTGACTTTC. Protein: CACRTTGTGANVLTF. Full variable domain (rest looked up from reference TRBV28 and TRBJ2-6): DVKVTQSSRYLVKRTGEKVFLECVQDMDHENMFWYRQDPGLGLRLIYFSYDVKMKEKGDIPEGYSVSREKKERFSLILESASTNQTSMYLCACRTTGTGANVLTFGAGSRLTVL.

The V gene is TRBV20-1, the J gene TRBJ2-5, with 7 positions matching TRBD1. Germline V gene sequence: CDR1 DFQATT, CDR2 SNEGSKA (reference sequence). V shed 6 bases and J 1 base; nucleotides not matched to a gene: 5. The CDR3 length is 13 residues. This CDR3 reads CSATGQTQETQYF. CDR3 in DNA: TGCAGTGCAACGGGACAGACCCAAGAGACCCAGTACTTC.

The chain is built from TRBV6-2 or TRBV6-3 and TRBJ2-5; D may be TRBD1 (6 bases). The CDR3 runs to 14 residues. Germline V gene lookup returns CDR1 MNHEY and CDR2 SVGEGT. The V end was cut by 6 bases, the J end by 1 base, with 12 bases between. CDR3: CASSPRGTQETQYF. CDR3 DNA: TGTGCCAGCAGCCCCAGGGGAACCCAAGAGACCCAGTACTTC.

To note about this clonotype: Sequence at one end of the junction differs from germline and may be a read error. The CDR3 region has the DNA TGTGCCAGCAGTGACTCGAGAGGCCTGGCAGAGTTCTTC. Its translation: CASSDSRGLAEFF. This chain links TRBV6-5 with TRBJ2-1; D not resolved. Germline lookup yields CDR1 MNHEY and CDR2 SVGAGI. The CDR3 is 13 residues long.

The chain has TRBV6-6 and TRBJ2-6; D possibly corresponds to TRBD2 (5 bases). Germline V gene data show CDR1 as MNHNY and CDR2 as SVGAGI (reference sequence). CDR3 length: 14 residues. Trimming took 7 bases from V and 4 from J, leaving 11 bases between them. The CDR3 bases are TGTGCCAGCACTCCCAGCGGAGGGGCCAACGTCCTGACTTTC. Protein product: CASTPSGGANVLTF.

The rearrangement links TRBV5-4 to TRBJ2-5; 8 positions agree with TRBD2. The last part of the DNA fits TRBJ2-7 better; the J call may be wrong. CDR3 length equals 15 residues. Germline V gives CDR1 SGHNT, CDR2 YYREEE (reference sequence). The CDR3 here is CASSRTSGLSDEQYF. CDR3 sequence (DNA): TGTGCCAGCAGCCGCACTAGCGGCTTGAGTGACGAGCAGTACTTC.

This clonotype was picked up a small number of times. The chain links TRBV4-1 to TRBJ2-7, with 7 positions matching TRBD2. Trimming took 1 base from V and 3 from J; bases not matched to a gene: 3. The V gene's germline CDR1 is MGHRA and CDR2 YSYEKL. This CDR3 contains 14 residues. As DNA, the CDR3 is TGCGCCAGCAGCCAAGGCGGGGGACTCTACGAGCAGTACTTC. This codes for CASSQGGGLYEQYF.